This section outlines one T cell receptor beta chain sequence together with its context. These data are taken from a study of CD8 T cells in Susac syndrome. RNA totalling about 0.45 to 1 ug underwent reverse transcription with random hexamers. TCRdb independently ran MiXCR on the immunoSEQ multiplex PCR reads; one entry per CDR3 protein. The table includes about 300,000 distinct CDR3 sequences, 92% detected once. CDR1 and CDR2 from the germline V gene are SGHAT and FQNNGV. There are 20 residues in the CDR3. The junction had 13 bases not matched to a gene; V was cut back by 4 bases and J by 2 bases. Material: CD4+ T cells from PBMCs. The rearrangement links TRBV11-2 to TRBJ2-3; 15 nucleotides match TRBD2. This clonotype originated in a human donor with multiple sclerosis. The CDR3 DNA sequence: TGTGCCAGCAGCTGGGCCGGGACTAGCGGGGGGCCCGGAACCACAGATACGCAGTATTTT. This sequence encodes CASSWAGTSGGPGTTDTQYF. The entire variable domain, with the rest obtained from reference TRBV11-2 and TRBJ2-3, is as follows: EAGVAQSPRYKIIEKRQSVAFWCNPISGHATLYWYQQILGQGPKLLIQFQNNGVVDDSQLPKDRFSAERLKGVDSTLKIQPAKLEDSAVYLCASSWAGTSGGPGTTDTQYFGPGTRLTVL.